The 32 T cell receptor beta chains below were found in one sample sequenced in a study of metastatic and nonmetastatic thyroid tumors. Treatment of any kind had been given to no patient before thyroid surgery. TCRdb re-processed the PCR reads through MiXCR. Here the sample spans roughly 59,000 clones, 15% to 20% being singletons. Sequenced sample: blood. These receptors were obtained from a male donor with papillary thyroid cancer or a benign thyroid nodule (not recorded which). Some clones in this sample may be carry-over from other donors' samples.

Of note for this clone: Germline and junction disagree at one end, which may indicate a read error. This chain joins TRBV6-1 and TRBJ2-1; 8 bases are shared with TRBD1. CDR3 length: 13 amino acids. Germline lookup yields CDR1 MNHNS and CDR2 SASEGT. The CDR3 spells CASSERLSTGELF. The CDR3 DNA is TGTGCCAGCAGTGAAAGGTTATCGACAGGGGAACTCTTC.

This clone was found many times. The V gene is TRBV2, the J gene TRBJ1-1; TRBD1 aligns across 7 bases. The CDR3 covers 13 residues. V dropped 11 bases and J dropped 3; count of bases not matched to a gene: 9. Germline CDR1 SNHLY, CDR2 FYNNEI. CDR3 loop: CAGSRGKYTEAFF. The DNA for the CDR3 is TGTGCCGGCTCCAGGGGGAAGTACACTGAAGCTTTCTTT.

The chain has TRBV5-1 and TRBJ2-1; TRBD1 matches at 7 bases. V lost 5 bases to trimming and J lost 4 bases; unmatched junction nucleotides: 6. Germline V lookup: CDR1 SGHRS, CDR2 YFSETQ. The CDR3 is made up of 14 amino acids. This chain's CDR3 is CASSSWDSYNEQFF. For the CDR3, the DNA is TGCGCCAGCAGTAGCTGGGACAGTTACAATGAGCAGTTCTTC.

This clone was counted a few times. The genes are TRBV5-4 and TRBJ1-2; D is ambiguous. This CDR3 is built from 11 residues. V lost 1 base and J lost 8, with 6 bases in between. From germline, CDR1 is SGHNT and CDR2 YYREEE (reference sequence). The CDR3 loop reads CASSLNEGYTF. DNA for the CDR3: TGTGCCAGCAGCTTGAATGAGGGCTACACCTTC.

In its sample, this clone was seen many times. This CDR3 reads CATSDAPDRGNEQFF. As DNA, the CDR3 is TGTGCCACCAGTGATGCACCGGACAGGGGCAATGAGCAGTTCTTC. The chain employs TRBV24-1 and TRBJ2-1, with 9 bases matching TRBD1. Trimming at V came to 3 bases and at J to 6 bases, leaving 5 bases not matched to a gene. This CDR3 is 15 amino acids long. Germline V CDR1 and CDR2: KGHDR, SFDVKD.

This clone was seen only a few times. This chain connects TRBV5-4 to TRBJ2-7; TRBD1 agrees at 9 bases. Germline loops: CDR1 SGHNT, CDR2 YYREEE (reference sequence). This CDR3 has 14 amino acids. Trimming took 2 bases from V and 4 from J; bases not matched to a gene: 4. CDR3 in DNA: TGTGCCAGCAGCTTACAGGGGGCATCATACGAGCAGTACTTC. Translation: CASSLQGASYEQYF.

There are many counts of this clone. The chain joins TRBV28 to TRBJ1-1, with TRBD1 identical over 11 bases. The germline CDR1 and CDR2 sequences are MDHEN and SYDVKM. The CDR3 covers 14 residues. With V trimmed by 5 bases and J by 7 bases, 6 bases remained unmatched. The chain's CDR3 is CASSLDRGHDEAFF. CDR3 sequence (DNA): TGTGCCAGCAGTCTGGACAGGGGGCATGATGAAGCTTTCTTT.

At least ten counts were recorded for this clone. The rearrangement joins TRBV6-5 to TRBJ2-5, with D uncertain. The CDR3 length is 14 residues. V was trimmed by 0 bases and J by 2 bases, leaving 7 bases between them. Germline V lookup: CDR1 MNHEY, CDR2 SVGAGI. CDR3 in DNA: TGTGCCAGCAGTTACTCTCGTTTACAAGAGACCCAGTACTTC. It is translated as CASSYSRLQETQYF.

This clone was picked up many times. V gene TRBV5-6 combines with J gene TRBJ2-7; the match to TRBD1 covers 9 bases. The CDR3 loop spans 16 amino acids. Germline loops: CDR1 SGHDT, CDR2 YYEEEE. V lost 7 bases, J lost 0 bases, and 11 bases stayed unmatched. CDR3 protein: CASQTGTGMSSYEQYF. The CDR3 DNA reads TGTGCCAGCCAAACGGGGACAGGGATGAGCTCCTACGAGCAGTACTTC.

The sample holds many counts of this clone. The gene calls are TRBV6-1 and TRBJ1-1; 8 bases fit TRBD1. This CDR3 has 13 amino acids. Germline assignment: CDR1 MNHNS and CDR2 SASEGT. V dropped 6 bases and J dropped 1; count of bases not matched to a gene: 1. The CDR3: CASRQGENTEAFF. The CDR3, as DNA: TGTGCCAGCAGACAGGGGGAGAACACTGAAGCTTTCTTT.

In the case of this clone: One end of the junction varies from germline; a read error may be responsible. V gene TRBV5-1 combines with J gene TRBJ2-2, with D perhaps matching TRBD2 (5 bases). Germline CDR1 reads SGHRS; CDR2 reads YFSETQ. The CDR3 runs 16 residues. The CDR3 loop is CASSLWGPGNTGELFF. The CDR3 region has the DNA TGCGCCAGCAGCTTGTGGGGTCCGGGGAACACCGGTGAGCTGTTTTTT.

The table lists this clone with many counts. The chain has TRBV28 and TRBJ2-2; D gene uncertain. V was shortened by 6 bases and J by 1 base, with 18 bases between the two germline ends. Germline CDR1 reads MDHEN; CDR2 reads SYDVKM. The CDR3 sequence is 17 residues long. The CDR3 sequence: CASSPFGIQKNTGELFF. The CDR3 bases are TGTGCCAGCAGCCCGTTTGGCATCCAGAAGAACACCGGGGAGCTGTTTTTT.

The sample holds many counts of this clone. The V gene is TRBV10-1, the J gene TRBJ1-2; 8 bases map to TRBD1. J lost 8 bases, V lost 6 bases, and 11 bases had no gene match. Germline values: CDR1 WNHNN, CDR2 SYGVQD (reference sequence). The CDR3 has 14 residues. This chain's CDR3 is CASSIAGGAFGYTF. CDR3 DNA sequence: TGCGCCAGCAGCATTGCAGGGGGCGCGTTCGGCTACACCTTC.

This clone was recorded at least ten times. This chain connects TRBV29-1 to TRBJ2-5; D perhaps matches TRBD2 (6 bases). The CDR3 spans 14 residues. Germline CDR1 and CDR2: SQVTM and ANQGSEA. The germline V and J ends were trimmed by 3 bases and 4 bases, with 15 bases remaining between them. In nucleotides, the CDR3 is TGCAGCGTTGACCCCAATAACGGGGGAGAGACCCAGTACTTC. It encodes CSVDPNNGGETQYF. The whole variable domain, remainder taken from reference TRBV29-1 and TRBJ2-5, is SAVISQKPSRDICQRGTSLTIQCQVDSQVTMMFWYRQQPGQSLTLIATANQGSEATYESGFVIDKFPISRPNLTFSTLTVSNMSPEDSSIYLCSVDPNNGGETQYFGPGTRLLVL.

This clone was observed at least ten times. V is TRBV6-2 or TRBV6-3 and J is TRBJ2-5; 7 bases match TRBD1. Germline V gene lookup returns CDR1 MNHEY and CDR2 SVGEGT. This CDR3 has 14 amino acids. Trimming took 4 bases from V and 7 from J; bases not matched to a gene: 9. CDR3 DNA sequence: TGTGCCAGCAGTTTGGTGGGACAGAGGGGGACCCAGTACTTC. The encoded protein is CASSLVGQRGTQYF.

The table lists this clone with many counts. The chain uses TRBV5-1 and TRBJ2-5, with 13 bases matching TRBD2. The CDR3 runs to 16 residues. Trimming cost V 0 bases and J 4 bases; bases outside gene matches: 3. Germline V gene lookup returns CDR1 SGHRS and CDR2 YFSETQ. CDR3 bases: TGCGCCAGCAGCTTGGGGACTAGCGGGAGTGGAGAGACCCAGTACTTC. Residues: CASSLGTSGSGETQYF.

This clone was recorded many times. This chain connects TRBV5-1 to TRBJ2-7; D is possibly TRBD1 (5 bases). The CDR3 consists of 13 residues. Germline values: CDR1 SGHRS, CDR2 YFSETQ. V lost 0 bases to trimming and J lost 3 bases, with 7 bases between them. The CDR3 nucleotides are TGCGCCAGCAGCTTGGGCAGGGACTACGAGCAGTACTTC. Its protein is CASSLGRDYEQYF.

The table lists this clone with many counts. The gene calls are TRBV19 and TRBJ1-2; 12 bases line up with TRBD1. Germline lookup yields CDR1 LNHDA and CDR2 SQIVND (reference sequence). The junction had 5 bases not matched to a gene; V was cut back by 5 bases and J by 4 bases. The CDR3 runs 15 residues. The DNA for the CDR3 is TGTGCCAGTAGTCCCGGGACAGGGGGCATCTATGGCTACACCTTC. Translating gives CASSPGTGGIYGYTF.

This clone was detected many times. The chain combines TRBV20-1 with TRBJ2-2, with 13 bases fitting TRBD2. Germline V gene sequence: CDR1 DFQATT, CDR2 SNEGSKA (reference sequence). The CDR3 runs 13 residues. CDR3 residues: CSGLAGVTGELFF. CDR3 nucleotide sequence: TGCTCAGGACTAGCGGGAGTCACCGGGGAGCTGTTTTTT.

This clone was found many times. This rearrangement joins TRBV27 to TRBJ1-3, with D possibly TRBD1 on 6 matching bases. V was clipped by 8 bases and J by 4 bases, with 12 bases between them. Germline CDR1 reads MNHEY; CDR2 reads SMNVEV (reference sequence). The CDR3 totals 13 residues. CDR3: CASGPGGGNTIYF. In nucleotides, the CDR3 is TGTGCCAGCGGGCCCGGGGGCGGAAACACCATATATTTT.

The sample holds many counts of this clone. The J gene is TRBJ1-5, the V gene TRBV19; 11 bases align to TRBD1. V was clipped by 7 bases and J by 6 bases; unmatched bases: 8. Germline V gives CDR1 LNHDA, CDR2 SQIVND (reference sequence). This CDR3 spans 15 amino acids. The DNA of the CDR3 is TGTGCCAGTACGGCTCGGGACAGGGGGTCTCAGCCCCAGCATTTT. Its protein is CASTARDRGSQPQHF.

The chain recombines TRBV18 with TRBJ2-7; 10 positions agree with TRBD2. The CDR3 contains 15 residues. V trimming: 4 bases; J trimming: 4 bases; junction bases outside the gene matches: 7. Germline values: CDR1 KGHSH, CDR2 LQKENI. The CDR3 loop is CASSHSGRPEYEQYF. CDR3 nucleotide sequence: TGTGCCAGCTCACATAGCGGGAGGCCCGAATACGAGCAGTACTTC.

This clone was seen a handful of times. This clone may be a read error of a much larger clone one base away. Different DNA sequences within this sample yield the same CDR3. The chain is built from TRBV5-8 and TRBJ1-5, with no clear D. This CDR3 region has 12 residues. Germline values: CDR1 SGHTS, CDR2 YDEGEE. CDR3 coding DNA: TGTGCCGGCAGCTTGCACAATCAGCCCCAGCATTTT. Its translation is CAGSLHNQPQHF. Supplemented by reference TRBV5-8 and TRBJ1-5, the full variable domain reads EAGVTQSPTHLIKTRGQQATLRCSPISGHTSVYWYQQALGLGLQFLLWYDEGEERNRGNFPPRFSGRQFPNYSSELNVNALELEDSALYLCAGSLHNQPQHFGDGTRLSIL.

The chain has TRBV20-1 and TRBJ2-7, with D possibly TRBD1 on 6 matching bases. Germline assignment: CDR1 DFQATT and CDR2 SNEGSKA (reference sequence). The CDR3 length is 13 residues. The CDR3 spells CSFGDTRNYDQYV. CDR3 bases: TGCAGTTTTGGGGACACACGAAACTACGACCAGTACGTC.

This clone was seen repeatedly, ten times or more. The chain combines TRBV9 with TRBJ2-2; D ambiguous. Per germline, CDR1 SGDLS and CDR2 YYNGEE. Trimming shortened V by 3 bases and J by 1 base, and 7 bases separated the two germline ends. The CDR3 has 14 residues. DNA of the CDR3: TGTGCCAGCAGCGGAGCGCTGAACACCGGGGAGCTGTTTTTT. Amino acid sequence: CASSGALNTGELFF.

This clone was seen ten or more times. V usage is TRBV12-3 or TRBV12-4 and J usage is TRBJ2-1; TRBD2 aligns across 12 bases. The CDR3 spans 14 residues. With 8 bases clipped from V and 12 bases from J, the junction kept 11 bases outside the gene matches. The CDR3 sequence is CASRPLAGGSAQFF. CDR3 DNA sequence: TGTGCCAGCCGTCCCCTAGCGGGAGGGTCGGCGCAGTTCTTC.

This clone was seen many times. The chain links TRBV27 to TRBJ2-6; TRBD2 matches at 7 bases. The germline V gene has CDR1 MNHEY and CDR2 SMNVEV (reference sequence). The CDR3 loop spans 15 amino acids. V lost 10 bases, J lost 4 bases, and 10 bases stayed unmatched. Here the CDR3 reads CATRGDGAGANVLTF. CDR3 DNA: TGTGCCACCCGGGGGGACGGGGCCGGGGCCAACGTCCTGACTTTC.

The J gene is TRBJ2-7, the V gene TRBV11-1, with 10 bases identical to TRBD1. Losses at the gene ends were 1 base for V and 4 bases for J; bases not matched to a gene: 10. The CDR3 spans 17 residues. Germline CDR1 SGHAT, CDR2 FQDESV (reference sequence). The CDR3 reads CASSLGPTGGSSYEQYF. The CDR3 coding sequence is TGTGCCAGCAGCTTAGGCCCGACAGGGGGCTCGAGTTACGAGCAGTACTTC. The full variable domain, rest sourced from reference TRBV11-1 and TRBJ2-7, is EAEVAQSPRYKITEKSQAVAFWCDPISGHATLYWYRQILGQGPELLVQFQDESVVDDSQLPKDRFSAERLKGVDSTLKIQPAELGDSAMYLCASSLGPTGGSSYEQYFGPGTRLTVT.

The sample holds a few counts of this clone. This clone may be a read error of a much larger clone one base away. The sample contains more than one DNA sequence encoding this CDR3. This rearrangement joins TRBV12-3 or TRBV12-4 to TRBJ2-5; D may correspond to TRBD1 or TRBD2 (6 bases each). V lost 6 bases and J 8 bases, leaving 22 bases between the germline ends. The CDR3 runs 15 residues. The CDR3 spells CASRGGPGLAETQYF. CDR3 DNA: TGTGCCAGCAGAGGGGGACCGGGACTGGCAGAAACCCAGTACTTC.

This clone was counted many times. CDR3 protein: CASSEEDNQPQHF. The CDR3, as DNA: TGTGCCAGCAGTGAGGAGGACAATCAGCCCCAGCATTTT. The chain couples TRBV6-1 to TRBJ1-5; D is uncertain. Trimming took 3 bases from V and 3 from J, leaving 6 bases between them. Germline CDR1 is MNHNS and CDR2 is SASEGT. The CDR3 is made up of 13 amino acids.

The chain combines TRBV11-2 with TRBJ2-7; D may be TRBD2 (6 bases). Germline V gene data show CDR1 as SGHAT and CDR2 as FQNNGV. The CDR3 totals 14 residues. The V end was cut by 6 bases, the J end by 4 bases, with 16 bases between. The CDR3 protein is CASRAPTSLYEQYF. The DNA of the CDR3 is TGTGCCAGCAGGGCCCCGACTAGTTTGTACGAGCAGTACTTC.

There are many counts of this clone. The chain joins TRBV6-1 to TRBJ1-5, with TRBD1 as a possible D gene (5 bases). CDR3 length: 16 amino acids. The germline V gene encodes CDR1 MNHNS and CDR2 SASEGT. V was pared by 6 bases and J by 6 bases, with 21 bases between. The CDR3 reads CASSIQEEPHFQPQHF. CDR3 nucleotides: TGTGCCAGCAGCATACAGGAGGAGCCTCACTTTCAGCCCCAGCATTTT.